This is a list of T cell receptor beta chains from one sample in a study of cytomegalovirus exposure and HLA in healthy donors. This table comes from immunoSEQ multiplex PCR, and its TCRdb copy is limited to in-frame clones, with some not included. The repertoire holds 100,000 to 150,000 clones, 74% seen once, with 6% to 8% in the top ten. Sequencing input: PBMCs. These receptors came from a man aged 35-49 years in good health and CMV-seropositive. Both conserved end residues are part of each CDR3.

V gene	J gene	CDR3 protein
TRBV5-8	TRBJ1-5	CASSSPDRGRYQPQHF
TRBV6-5	TRBJ2-7	CASRPSGGSSYEQYF
TRBV30	TRBJ1-1	CAWSVPGGFNMNTEAFF
TRBV7-8	.	CASSLGGSASYEQYF
TRBV10-3	TRBJ2-2	CAISSITGELFF
TRBV5-1	TRBJ2-5	CASSPFENTETQYF
TRBV28	TRBJ2-3	CASSPVWGRDTQYF
TRBV27	TRBJ1-1	CASALPGVNTEAFF
TRBV5-6	TRBJ2-1	CASSGGRNEQFF
TRBV27	TRBJ2-7	CASSPGLADYEQYF
TRBV30	TRBJ1-1	CAWRSGMNTEAFF
TRBV29-1	TRBJ2-7	CSVSSGSSYEQYF
TRBV11-2	TRBJ2-2	CASIPTLKQGSTGELFF
TRBV27	TRBJ1-1	CASSSVYGGLANTEAFF
TRBV6-5	TRBJ2-7	CASSYSNRGSYEQYF
TRBV18	TRBJ1-1	CASSRDRDTEAFF
TRBV9	TRBJ2-2	CASSVTSGSTGELFF
TRBV7-6	TRBJ1-3	CASSQVAGARVGNTIYF
TRBV15	TRBJ2-3	CATGAGGTDTQYF
TRBV5-8	TRBJ2-2	CASSFHRDTGELFF
TRBV2	TRBJ2-1	CADNPGRHNERQFF
TRBV13	TRBJ1-4	CASSPDRGVTNEKLFF
TRBV30	TRBJ2-7	CAWRGGYEQYF
TRBV6-1	TRBJ2-3	CASSEAPLAGVTDTQYF